This paragraph covers one TCR beta chain sequence. Its antigen is not known. The data were obtained in a study of cytomegalovirus exposure and HLA in healthy donors. Study-wide results and caveats: According to reports, the classifier identified cytomegalovirus status with high specificity and sensitivity.

Per the germline V gene, CDR1 is MNHNS and CDR2 is SASEGT. V was cut by 6 bases and J by 6 bases, with 11 bases left in between. The CDR3 spans 13 residues. PCR was performed using 60 Vbeta and 13 Jbeta primers. Measured with immunoSEQ multiplex PCR; TCRdb has only the in-frame clones, and not every one. The sample has 85,000 to 130,000 clones; 60% to 75% are singletons. The sample taken for sequencing was PBMCs. The TCR comes from a male donor in good health and CMV-seropositive. V usage is TRBV6-1 and J usage is TRBJ1-4, with D unresolved. CDR3 sequence: CASRERVDEKLFF. CDR3 DNA sequence: TGTGCCAGCAGGGAGAGAGTTGATGAAAAACTGTTTTTT.